Shown below are 12 T cell receptor beta chains from a single sample sequenced in a study of T cells in Graves' hyperthyroidism and ophthalmopathy. It was RNA transcripts that yielded the amplified TCR beta CDR3 regions. First-round RT-PCR with HTBI primers amplified the TCR CDR3 region. TCRdb ran MiXCR on the multiplex PCR reads and lists one entry per CDR3 protein. This table has 390,000 or so distinct CDR3 sequences, about 15% appearing once. Specimen: blood. The receptors stem from a man younger than 30 with Graves' ophthalmopathy.

Comments on this clonotype: This may be a read error, as it is one base from a much larger clone. The chain couples TRBV20-1 to TRBJ2-1, with 10 bases aligning to TRBD2. V gave up 6 bases and J gave up 3 bases; unmatched junction bases: 5. Germline lookup yields CDR1 DFQATT and CDR2 SNEGSKA (reference sequence). The CDR3 is 14 residues long. DNA for the CDR3: TGCAGTGCCACAGCGGGGGGGTTCTACAATGAGCAGTTCTTC. Its translation: CSATAGGFYNEQFF.

This clonotype was seen at least ten times. This sequence joins TRBV6-1 and TRBJ2-1, with 11 bases matching TRBD2. Germline V gene sequence: CDR1 MNHNS, CDR2 SASEGT. V gave up 5 bases and J gave up 5 bases; unmatched junction bases: 8. The CDR3 totals 16 residues. This CDR3 is CASSYSGRAKNNEQFF. The CDR3 nucleotides are TGTGCCAGCAGTTATAGCGGGAGGGCCAAAAACAATGAGCAGTTCTTC.

This clonotype was recorded many times. This chain joins TRBV20-1 and TRBJ2-5; D not resolved. Deletions cut 5 bases from V and 13 bases from J, with 23 bases between. Germline assignment: CDR1 DFQATT and CDR2 SNEGSKA (reference sequence). The CDR3 runs 13 residues. In DNA form, the CDR3 reads TGCAGTGCTGTCCCCGCCACACACGAGGAATGGTACTTC. It is translated as CSAVPATHEEWYF.

In the case of this clonotype: This may come from a read error, since a much larger clone is one base off. This rearrangement joins TRBV12-3 or TRBV12-4 to TRBJ2-2; D may be TRBD2 (5 bases). The CDR3 totals 11 residues. CDR3 loop: CASSFPGELVF. For the CDR3, the DNA is TGTGCCAGCAGTTTCCCCGGGGAGCTGGTTTTT.

This sequence joins TRBV14 and TRBJ2-7; TRBD1 aligns across 7 bases. The J segment lost 6 bases and the V segment lost 3 bases, leaving 8 bases of the junction unmatched. The CDR3 is made up of 14 amino acids. Germline V gives CDR1 SGHDN, CDR2 FVKESK. The CDR3, as DNA: TGTGCCAGCAGCCACGACAGGGTCAGAAGCGAGCAGTACTTC. Protein product: CASSHDRVRSEQYF. Full variable domain (remainder filled in from reference TRBV14 and TRBJ2-7): EAGVTQFPSHSVIEKGQTVTLRCDPISGHDNLYWYRRVMGKEIKFLLHFVKESKQDESGMPNNRFLAERTGGTYSTLKVQPAELEDSGVYFCASSHDRVRSEQYFGPGTRLTVT.

The sample holds many counts of this clonotype. The V gene is TRBV12-3 or TRBV12-4, the J gene TRBJ2-5, with D possibly matching TRBD2 (5 bases). Trimming took off 3 bases at V and 3 bases at J, with 8 bases between the two ends. There are 13 residues in the CDR3. CDR3 loop: CASSFWGEETQYF. CDR3 coding DNA: TGTGCCAGCAGTTTCTGGGGAGAAGAGACCCAGTACTTC.

There are a few counts of this clonotype. The V and J genes are TRBV19 and TRBJ2-6; D remains ambiguous. Germline-derived CDR1 and CDR2 are LNHDA and SQIVND (reference sequence). V dropped 0 bases and J dropped 0 bases, with 9 bases sitting between them. CDR3 length: 17 residues. The CDR3 is CASSIEFWISGANVLTF. CDR3 sequence (DNA): TGTGCCAGTAGTATAGAATTTTGGATCTCTGGGGCCAACGTCCTGACTTTC.

This clonotype was counted between two and nine times. The chain links TRBV18 to TRBJ1-2; no definite D call. This CDR3 is built from 15 residues. Germline V gene sequence: CDR1 KGHSH, CDR2 LQKENI. V shed 4 bases and J shed 0 bases, with 12 bases lying between them. The CDR3 nucleotides are TGTGCCAGCTCACGTTCTGGCGAAGCTAACTATGGCTACACCTTC. Its translation: CASSRSGEANYGYTF.

This clonotype was seen repeatedly, ten times or more. This chain uses TRBV6-5 with TRBJ1-1; unclear D gene. The CDR3 sequence is 14 residues long. Per germline, CDR1 MNHEY and CDR2 SVGAGI. V lost 2 bases, J lost 1 base, and 8 bases lay in between. CDR3 bases: TGTGCCAGCAGTTACGCGGCCTCGAACACTGAAGCTTTCTTT. Its protein product is CASSYAASNTEAFF.

A remark on this clonotype: This may stem from a read error, because a much larger clone lies one nucleotide away. The chain carries TRBV2 and TRBJ1-3; D is possibly TRBD1 (5 bases). The length of the CDR3 is 14 residues. Germline CDR1 and CDR2: SNHLY and FYNNEI. Here the CDR3 reads CASSISGRGNAIYF. Here the CDR3 DNA reads TGTGCCAGCAGCATATCAGGGAGGGGAAACGCCATATATTTT.

This chain joins TRBV4-1 and TRBJ2-6; D call uncertain. V was pared by 4 bases and J by 0 bases, with 7 bases between. The CDR3 loop spans 15 amino acids. Germline lookup yields CDR1 MGHRA and CDR2 YSYEKL. The CDR3: CASSPTFSGANVLTF. DNA of the CDR3: TGCGCCAGCAGCCCGACTTTCTCTGGGGCCAACGTCCTGACTTTC.

There are many counts of this clonotype. The CDR3: CASSSQREAGQPQHF. The DNA for the CDR3 is TGTGCCAGCAGTTCACAAAGGGAGGCTGGTCAGCCCCAGCATTTT. The chain couples TRBV6-1 to TRBJ1-5; D ambiguous. V was clipped by 5 bases and J by 6 bases, with 17 bases between them. The V gene's germline CDR1 is MNHNS and CDR2 SASEGT. The length of the CDR3 is 15 residues.